The entry below describes one T cell receptor (beta chain). This sample is drawn from a study of blood T cell repertoires in COVID-19. Study context: Samples came from the United States, Italy and Spain, spanning acute and convalescent COVID-19.

CDR1 and CDR2 (germline): MGHDK, SYGVNS. This CDR3 is 14 amino acids long. V dropped 6 bases and J dropped 4 bases, with 16 bases sitting between them. Original processing methods: Amplification with reference gene primers provided the estimates of nucleated cell counts. Only in-frame clones appear in the TCRdb table, and some are missing; sequencing was by immunoSEQ multiplex PCR. V, J and clone size are those of that table, while D and trimming were read from the DNA. The sample shows 110,000 or so clones, 80% to 85% of them seen only once. The sequence was collected from a woman of 80 years or more with acute or convalescent COVID-19. Sequenced material: peripheral blood. The chain couples TRBV25-1 to TRBJ2-7, with D possibly TRBD1 on 6 matching bases. CDR3 sequence reads: CASRADTGSYEQYV. The CDR3 region has the DNA TGTGCCAGCAGAGCGGACACAGGGTCTTACGAGCAGTACGTC.